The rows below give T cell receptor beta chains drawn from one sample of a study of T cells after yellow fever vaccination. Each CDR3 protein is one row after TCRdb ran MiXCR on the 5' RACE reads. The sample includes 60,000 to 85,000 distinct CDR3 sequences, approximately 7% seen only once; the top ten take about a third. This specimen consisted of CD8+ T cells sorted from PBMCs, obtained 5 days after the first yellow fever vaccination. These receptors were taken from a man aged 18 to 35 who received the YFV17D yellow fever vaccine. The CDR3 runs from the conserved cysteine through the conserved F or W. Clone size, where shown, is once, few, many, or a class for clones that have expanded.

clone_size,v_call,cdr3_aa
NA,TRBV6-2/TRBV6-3,CASIQSPGGLRTDTQYF
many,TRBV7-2,CASSSWGIGAGTGELFF
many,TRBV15,CATSRTPPGHQNTEAFF
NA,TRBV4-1,CASSPTTHTAGELFF
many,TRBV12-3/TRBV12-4,CASTPGGTGELFF
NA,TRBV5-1,CASSSLPGQGYEQYF
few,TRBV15,CATSRDRNLAEQYF
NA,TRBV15,CATSRDHQRGFQETQYF
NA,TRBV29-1,CSVTGTGANYGYTF
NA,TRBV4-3,CASSQVTGRGGYTF
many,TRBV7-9,CASSLYNYRTDTQYF
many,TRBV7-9,CASSLAIAGYEKLFF
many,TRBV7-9,CASSYRDGLLEAFF
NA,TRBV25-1,CASRGGREAFF
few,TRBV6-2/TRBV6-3,CATTWGYNEQFF
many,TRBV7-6,CASSSQGGDPYTGELFF
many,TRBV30,CAWNRDNGELFF
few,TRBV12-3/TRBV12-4,CASSLGFRRRGANINEQFF
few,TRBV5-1,CASSSTGAVGTEAFF
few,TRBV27,CASSSTFQTNTGELFF
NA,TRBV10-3,CAISEGGFEKLFF
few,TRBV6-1,CATAGEGGNSPLHF